This T cell receptor (beta chain) is drawn from a study of regulatory T cells in long-lasting Graves disease. Across the whole study: Graves' patients with a new diagnosis had received antithyroid drugs under 3 months. Study-level results: The study found persistent patients shared more public clonotypes (roughly 2,500) than new patients (around 870).

As for this clonotype: Its antigen is unidentified.

Time point of the sample: newly diagnosed GD, antithyroid drugs for less than 3 months. PBMC-extracted RNA yielded the TCR library. Germline lookup yields CDR1 SGHNT and CDR2 YENEEA. CDR3 length equals 15 residues. The ends were cut back, 6 bases at V and 2 bases at J, with 14 bases in the middle. Relying on iRepertoire HTBI primers and Arm-PCR of CDR3 regions, the team built TCR beta libraries. Original analysis: Across the samples, identification revealed approximately 66 TRBV and about 13 TRBJ segments. TCRdb passed the multiplex PCR reads through MiXCR, listing each CDR3 protein once. The V and J calls reflect TCRdb's pipeline rather than the authors' work. The table records roughly 260,000 distinct CDR3 sequences, about 20% of them present only once. These data were also filed under a second study, of T cells in Graves' hyperthyroidism and ophthalmopathy. Per that study: Most thyroid clonotypes expanded above 0.001 appeared in blood too.

The gene calls are TRBV11-3 and TRBJ1-5; TRBD1 is a possible D gene (6 bases). This clonotype originated in a woman aged 25 to 45 with Graves disease. This specimen was peripheral blood mononuclear cells (PBMCs), taken at new diagnosis, from a patient treated with antithyroid drugs. The CDR3: CASRMSGVRNQPQHF. DNA of the CDR3: TGTGCCAGCAGAATGTCAGGGGTCCGCAATCAGCCCCAGCATTTT.